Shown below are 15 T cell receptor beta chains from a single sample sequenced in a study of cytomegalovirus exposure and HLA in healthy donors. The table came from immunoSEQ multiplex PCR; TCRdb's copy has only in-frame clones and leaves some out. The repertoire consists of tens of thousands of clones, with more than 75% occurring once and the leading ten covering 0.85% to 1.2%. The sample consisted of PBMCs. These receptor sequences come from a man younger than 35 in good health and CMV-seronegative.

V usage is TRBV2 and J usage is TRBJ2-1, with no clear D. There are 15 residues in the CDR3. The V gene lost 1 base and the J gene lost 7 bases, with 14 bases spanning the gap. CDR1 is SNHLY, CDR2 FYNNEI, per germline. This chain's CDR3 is CASSEGLTLWNEQFF. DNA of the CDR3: TGTGCCAGCAGTGAAGGGCTCACATTGTGGAATGAGCAGTTCTTC.

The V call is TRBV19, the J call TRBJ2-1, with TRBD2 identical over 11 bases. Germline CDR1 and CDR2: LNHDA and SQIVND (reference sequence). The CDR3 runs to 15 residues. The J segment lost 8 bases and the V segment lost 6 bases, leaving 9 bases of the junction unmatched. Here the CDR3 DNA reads TGTGCCAGTAGGTCAGGACTAGCGGGTGGGCATGAGCAGTTCTTC. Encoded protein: CASRSGLAGGHEQFF.

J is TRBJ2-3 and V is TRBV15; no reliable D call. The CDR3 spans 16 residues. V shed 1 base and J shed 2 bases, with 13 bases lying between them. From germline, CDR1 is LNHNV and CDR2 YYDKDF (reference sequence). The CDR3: CATSRGVGGSTDTQYF. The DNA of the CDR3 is TGTGCCACCAGCAGAGGGGTTGGCGGCTCCACAGATACGCAGTATTTT.

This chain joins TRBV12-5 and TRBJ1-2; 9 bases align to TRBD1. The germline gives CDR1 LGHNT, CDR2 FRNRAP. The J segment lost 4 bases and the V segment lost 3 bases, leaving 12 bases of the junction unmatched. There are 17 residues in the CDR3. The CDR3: CASGFAVQGARGYGYTF. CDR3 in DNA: TGTGCTAGTGGTTTCGCAGTACAGGGGGCGCGGGGCTATGGCTACACCTTC.

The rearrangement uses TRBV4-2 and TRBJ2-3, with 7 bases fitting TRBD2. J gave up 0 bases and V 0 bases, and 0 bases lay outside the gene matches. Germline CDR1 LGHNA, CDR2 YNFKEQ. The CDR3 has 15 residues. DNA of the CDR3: TGTGCCAGCAGCCAAGATAGCGGGAGCACAGATACGCAGTATTTT. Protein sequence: CASSQDSGSTDTQYF.

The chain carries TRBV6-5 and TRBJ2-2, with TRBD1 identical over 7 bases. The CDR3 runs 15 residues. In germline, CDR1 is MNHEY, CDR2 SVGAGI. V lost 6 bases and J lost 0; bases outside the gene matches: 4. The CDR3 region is CASRRGGTNTGELFF. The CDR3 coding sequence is TGTGCCAGCAGGAGAGGGGGCACGAACACCGGGGAGCTGTTTTTT.

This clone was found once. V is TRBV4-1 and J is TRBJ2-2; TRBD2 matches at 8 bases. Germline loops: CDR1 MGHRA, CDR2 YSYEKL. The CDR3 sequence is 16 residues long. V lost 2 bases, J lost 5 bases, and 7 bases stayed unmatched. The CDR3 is CASSQSYSGETGELFF. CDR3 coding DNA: TGCGCCAGCAGCCAAAGCTATAGCGGGGAAACCGGGGAGCTGTTTTTT.

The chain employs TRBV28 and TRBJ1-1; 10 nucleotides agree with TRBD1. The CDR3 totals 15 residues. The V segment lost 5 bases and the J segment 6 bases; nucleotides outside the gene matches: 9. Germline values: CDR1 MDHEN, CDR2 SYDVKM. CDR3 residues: CASSPGTGAKAEAFF. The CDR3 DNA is TGTGCCAGCAGTCCGGGGACAGGGGCGAAGGCTGAAGCTTTCTTT.

CDR3 DNA: TGTGCCAGCAGTGAATTCATACTAGCGGGGGGTTACAATGAGCAGTTCTTC. Protein product: CASSEFILAGGYNEQFF. The chain uses TRBV2 and TRBJ2-1; TRBD2 agrees at 12 bases. The V gene end was trimmed by 2 bases and the J gene end by 4 bases; junction bases not matched to a gene: 6. The CDR3 has 17 residues. The V gene's germline CDR1 is SNHLY and CDR2 FYNNEI.

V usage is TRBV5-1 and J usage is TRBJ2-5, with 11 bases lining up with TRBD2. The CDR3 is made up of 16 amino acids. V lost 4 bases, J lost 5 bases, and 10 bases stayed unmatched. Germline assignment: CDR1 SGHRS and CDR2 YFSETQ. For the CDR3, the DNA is TGCGCCAGCAGCACGTATAGCGGGGGGGCCCGGGAGACCCAGTACTTC. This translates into CASSTYSGGARETQYF.

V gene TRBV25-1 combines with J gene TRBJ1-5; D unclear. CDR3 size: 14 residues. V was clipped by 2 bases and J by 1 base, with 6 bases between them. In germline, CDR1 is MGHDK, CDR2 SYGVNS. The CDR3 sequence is CASSEDYSNQPQHF. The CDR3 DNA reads TGTGCCAGCAGTGAAGACTACAGCAATCAGCCCCAGCATTTT. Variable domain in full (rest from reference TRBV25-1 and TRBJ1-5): EADIYQTPRYLVIGTGKKITLECSQTMGHDKMYWYQQDPGMELHLIHYSYGVNSTEKGDLSSESTVSRIRTEHFPLTLESARPSHTSQYLCASSEDYSNQPQHFGDGTRLSIL.

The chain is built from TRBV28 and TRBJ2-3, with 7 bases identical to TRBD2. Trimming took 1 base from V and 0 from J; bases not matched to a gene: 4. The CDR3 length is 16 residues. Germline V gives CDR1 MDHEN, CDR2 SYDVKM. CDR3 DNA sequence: TGTGCCAGCAGTTTATTCCTAGCGGAGAGCACAGATACGCAGTATTTT. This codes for CASSLFLAESTDTQYF.

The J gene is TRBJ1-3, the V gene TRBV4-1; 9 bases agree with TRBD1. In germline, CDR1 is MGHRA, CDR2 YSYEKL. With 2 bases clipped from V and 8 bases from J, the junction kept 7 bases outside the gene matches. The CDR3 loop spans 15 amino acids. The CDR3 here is CASSQQLQGADTIYF. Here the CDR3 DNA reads TGCGCCAGCAGCCAACAATTACAGGGGGCTGACACCATATATTTT.

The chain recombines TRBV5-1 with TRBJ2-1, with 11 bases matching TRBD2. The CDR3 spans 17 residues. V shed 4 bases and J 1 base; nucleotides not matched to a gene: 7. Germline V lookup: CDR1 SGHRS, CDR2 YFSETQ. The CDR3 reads CASSDPLAGGSYNEQFF. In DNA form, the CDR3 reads TGCGCCAGCAGCGATCCCCTAGCGGGAGGTTCCTACAATGAGCAGTTCTTC.

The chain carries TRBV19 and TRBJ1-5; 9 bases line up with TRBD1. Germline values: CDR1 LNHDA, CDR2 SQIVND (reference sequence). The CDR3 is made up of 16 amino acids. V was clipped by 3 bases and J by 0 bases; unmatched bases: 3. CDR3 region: CASSIGTGYSNQPQHF. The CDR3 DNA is TGTGCCAGTAGTATCGGGACAGGGTATAGCAATCAGCCCCAGCATTTT.